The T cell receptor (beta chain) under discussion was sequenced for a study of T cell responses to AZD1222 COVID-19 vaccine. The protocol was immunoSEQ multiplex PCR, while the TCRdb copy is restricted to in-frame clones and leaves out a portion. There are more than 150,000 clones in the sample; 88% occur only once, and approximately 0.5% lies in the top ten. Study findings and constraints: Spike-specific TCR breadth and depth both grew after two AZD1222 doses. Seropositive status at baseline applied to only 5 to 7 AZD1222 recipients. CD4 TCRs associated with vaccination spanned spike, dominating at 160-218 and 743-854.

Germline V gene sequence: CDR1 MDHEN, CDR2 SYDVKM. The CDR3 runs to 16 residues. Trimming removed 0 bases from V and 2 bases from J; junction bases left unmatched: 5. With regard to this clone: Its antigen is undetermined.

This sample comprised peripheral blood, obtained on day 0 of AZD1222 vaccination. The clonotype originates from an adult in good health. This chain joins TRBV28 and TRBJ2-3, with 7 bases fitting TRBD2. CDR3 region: CASSLWASGTTDTQYF. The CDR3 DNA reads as TGTGCCAGCAGTTTATGGGCTAGCGGCACCACAGATACGCAGTATTTT.